These 23 T cell receptor beta chains share one sample of origin, sequenced in a study of metastatic and nonmetastatic thyroid tumors (dated by TCRdb to the early 2020s). Receptors were amplified or captured by PCR. Sequencer: Illumina HiSeq 4000. TCRdb's own reprocessing of the public reads used fastp at Q25 and MiXCR and kept productive beta chains. This sample holds about 24,000 clones; over 25% were observed only once. The ten biggest clones cover 15% to 20% of the sample. No treatment had been received by any patient before thyroid surgery. Sequencing was carried out using blood. The receptor set was obtained from a male donor with papillary thyroid cancer or a benign thyroid nodule (not recorded which). Some clones in this sample may be carry-over from other donors' samples.

This clone showed up just a few times. The chain links TRBV28 to TRBJ2-5, with a weak D call TRBD1 (6 bases). V was trimmed by 2 bases and J by 2 bases, leaving 15 bases between them. Germline CDR1 is MDHEN and CDR2 is SYDVKM. The CDR3 contains 16 residues. The CDR3 loop is CASSLKSTGWQETQYF. CDR3 sequence (DNA): TGTGCCAGCAGTTTAAAATCGACAGGTTGGCAAGAGACCCAGTACTTC. Looking up the rest from reference TRBV28 and TRBJ2-5 gives the full variable domain: DVKVTQSSRYLVKRTGEKVFLECVQDMDHENMFWYRQDPGLGLRLIYFSYDVKMKEKGDIPEGYSVSREKKERFSLILESASTNQTSMYLCASSLKSTGWQETQYFGPGTRLLVL.

This clone was seen many times. This chain connects TRBV19 to TRBJ1-5; unclear D gene. The CDR3 length is 15 residues. V lost 1 base and J 5 bases, leaving 12 bases between the germline ends. Germline V gene lookup returns CDR1 LNHDA and CDR2 SQIVND (reference sequence). The DNA of the CDR3 is TGTGCCAGTAGTATAGTAGGGAGGTGGGATCAGCCCCAGCATTTT. The encoded protein is CASSIVGRWDQPQHF.

This clone is deemed medium-sized. This rearrangement joins TRBV15 to TRBJ2-7; D ambiguous. Germline assignment: CDR1 LNHNV and CDR2 YYDKDF (reference sequence). This CDR3 has 13 amino acids. The V and J ends lost 0 bases and 6 bases respectively, with 9 bases between them. For the CDR3, the DNA is TGTGCCACCAGCAGAGATAAGGGAAGCGAGCAGTACTTC. As protein: CATSRDKGSEQYF.

In its sample, this clone ranks as medium-sized. The chain is built from TRBV12-3 or TRBV12-4 and TRBJ2-7, with D possibly TRBD2 on 6 matching bases. The CDR3 is 14 amino acids. Trimming removed 3 bases from V and 0 bases from J, with 9 bases in between. CDR3 protein: CASSFGTFSYEQYF. The CDR3 nucleotides are TGTGCCAGCAGTTTCGGGACTTTCTCCTACGAGCAGTACTTC.

This clone has ten or more counts. The chain carries TRBV15 and TRBJ2-1; maybe TRBD1 (6 bases). Germline loops: CDR1 LNHNV, CDR2 YYDKDF (reference sequence). V lost 0 bases and J lost 7, with 19 bases in between. The CDR3 loop spans 17 amino acids. The DNA of the CDR3 is TGTGCCACCAGCAGAGATCTTTGGACAGAGACCACAAATGAGCAGTTCTTC. Amino acid sequence: CATSRDLWTETTNEQFF. Combining the CDR3 with reference TRBV15 and TRBJ2-1 gives the whole variable domain DAMVIQNPRYQVTQFGKPVTLSCSQTLNHNVMYWYQQKSSQAPKLLFHYYDKDFNNEADTPDNFQSRRPNTSFCFLDIRSPGLGDTAMYLCATSRDLWTETTNEQFFGPGTRLTVL.

By frequency in the sample, this clone is medium-sized (0.01 to 0.1%). The V and J genes are TRBV6-5 and TRBJ1-2, with TRBD1 matching over 11 bases. J was trimmed by 5 bases and V by 4 bases; bases with no gene match: 12. The V gene's germline CDR1 is MNHEY and CDR2 SVGAGI. This CDR3 is 17 amino acids long. The chain's CDR3 is CASSSSGTGGSRYGYTF. CDR3 nucleotide sequence: TGTGCCAGCAGTTCCTCCGGGACAGGGGGATCCCGTTATGGCTACACCTTC.

This chain joins TRBV24-1 and TRBJ2-2; D is perhaps TRBD2 (5 bases). The CDR3 runs to 14 residues. CDR1 and CDR2 (germline): KGHDR, SFDVKD. The V end lost 7 bases, the J end lost 0 bases, and 8 bases lay between the germline ends. The CDR3 DNA reads as TGTGCCACCAGAGCGGTTGCGAACACCGGGGAGCTGTTTTTT. Protein sequence: CATRAVANTGELFF.

This clone was counted many times. The genes are TRBV4-2 and TRBJ2-7; D gene uncertain. Germline loops: CDR1 LGHNA, CDR2 YNFKEQ. Deletions cut 5 bases from V and 3 bases from J, with 20 bases between. This CDR3 is 16 amino acids long. The CDR3: CASSAQPGPWFYEQYF. As DNA, the CDR3 is TGTGCCAGCAGCGCTCAACCCGGGCCTTGGTTCTACGAGCAGTACTTC.

This clone has a handful of counts. A much larger clonotype is one base distant, so this may be a read error. The chain is built from TRBV11-1 and TRBJ2-3; D gene unclear. Trimming took off 7 bases at V and 0 bases at J, with 14 bases between the two ends. CDR3 length equals 15 residues. Germline assignment: CDR1 SGHAT and CDR2 FQDESV (reference sequence). The DNA for the CDR3 is TGTGCCAGCATCCCGAGGACCGGTAGCACAGATACGCAGTATTTT. The encoded protein is CASIPRTGSTDTQYF.

Note on this clone: An end of the junction differs from the germline gene, which may be a read error. The chain has TRBV7-8 and TRBJ2-7, with D perhaps TRBD1 (6 bases). There are 13 residues in the CDR3. CDR1 and CDR2 from the germline V gene are SGHVS and FQNEAQ. This CDR3 reads CAISLRDNYEQYF. In DNA, the CDR3 is TGTGCCATCAGCCTCCGGGACAACTACGAGCAGTACTTC.

By share, this clone counts as medium-sized. This rearrangement joins TRBV27 to TRBJ1-1; 7 bases fit TRBD1. The CDR3 spans 14 residues. Trimming at V came to 7 bases and at J to 1 base, leaving 6 bases not matched to a gene. Germline V gene lookup returns CDR1 MNHEY and CDR2 SMNVEV (reference sequence). The CDR3 nucleotides are TGTGCCAGCACCAAGGACAGGCGGAACACTGAAGCTTTCTTT. It encodes CASTKDRRNTEAFF.

This clone is labeled as medium-sized. The gene calls are TRBV28 and TRBJ2-7; D possibly corresponds to TRBD2 (6 bases). V lost 5 bases and J 0 bases, leaving 14 bases between the germline ends. Germline V lookup: CDR1 MDHEN, CDR2 SYDVKM. CDR3 length equals 15 residues. This CDR3 is CASSAPAGSSYEQYF. The CDR3, as DNA: TGTGCCAGCAGTGCTCCGGCGGGGAGCTCCTACGAGCAGTACTTC. The variable domain in full, completed from reference TRBV28 and TRBJ2-7, reads DVKVTQSSRYLVKRTGEKVFLECVQDMDHENMFWYRQDPGLGLRLIYFSYDVKMKEKGDIPEGYSVSREKKERFSLILESASTNQTSMYLCASSAPAGSSYEQYFGPGTRLTVT.

This clone showed up many times. The chain carries TRBV28 and TRBJ1-4; unclear D gene. V was shortened by 5 bases and J by 0 bases, with 13 bases between the two germline ends. Germline CDR1 MDHEN, CDR2 SYDVKM. This CDR3 has 16 residues. The chain's CDR3 is CASSPAYRATNEKLFF. For the CDR3, the DNA is TGTGCCAGCAGTCCCGCCTATCGGGCAACTAATGAAAAACTGTTTTTT.

This clone was counted at least ten times. The chain employs TRBV2 and TRBJ1-3; no reliable D call. The CDR3 consists of 15 residues. Germline V gene data show CDR1 as SNHLY and CDR2 as FYNNEI. V lost 10 bases and J 1 base, leaving 17 bases between the germline ends. CDR3: CATKSGTASGNTIYF. Here the CDR3 DNA reads TGTGCCACTAAGTCGGGAACGGCTTCTGGAAACACCATATATTTT.

The CDR3 is CASSFRDISTPLHF. CDR3 DNA: TGTGCCAGCAGCTTCCGGGACATATCAACACCCCTCCACTTT. This chain joins TRBV7-8 and TRBJ1-6, with D perhaps TRBD1 (6 bases). Germline CDR1 SGHVS, CDR2 FQNEAQ. The CDR3 runs 14 residues. V was clipped by 3 bases and J by 11 bases, with 14 bases between them.

DNA for the CDR3: TGTGCCAGCAGCTCCCGGACAGGGAGCCCCTACGAGCAGTACTTC. It is translated as CASSSRTGSPYEQYF. The chain links TRBV7-2 to TRBJ2-7; TRBD1 matches 8 bases. Per the germline V gene, CDR1 is SGHTA and CDR2 is FQGNSA. Trimming at V came to 4 bases and at J to 2 bases, leaving 7 bases not matched to a gene. The CDR3 has 15 residues.

This clone was seen ten or more times. J is TRBJ1-5 and V is TRBV6-1; 9 bases line up with TRBD1. The CDR3 sequence is 18 residues long. With V trimmed by 6 bases and J by 4 bases, 16 bases remained unmatched. Germline-derived CDR1 and CDR2 are MNHNS and SASEGT. CDR3 sequence reads: CASRETGGVRGRNQPQHF. In nucleotides, the CDR3 is TGTGCCAGCAGGGAGACAGGGGGAGTTCGGGGTCGAAATCAGCCCCAGCATTTT.

The V gene is TRBV3-1, the J gene TRBJ2-1; maybe TRBD2 (5 bases). This CDR3 region has 14 residues. CDR1 and CDR2 from the germline V gene are LGHDT and YNNKEL (reference sequence). V lost 0 bases and J 11 bases, leaving 14 bases between the germline ends. DNA for the CDR3: TGTGCCAGCAGCCAAGATGAAGGACTCCAAAAGCAGTTCTTC. Residues: CASSQDEGLQKQFF.

This clone has ten or more counts. This rearrangement joins TRBV19 to TRBJ2-5; perhaps TRBD1 as D (6 bases). The V end lost 7 bases, the J end lost 3 bases, and 18 bases lay between the germline ends. This CDR3 has 15 residues. Germline V gives CDR1 LNHDA, CDR2 SQIVND (reference sequence). DNA of the CDR3: TGTGCCAGTAACTTTATAGGCCAGGGGAAAGAGACCCAGTACTTC. As protein: CASNFIGQGKETQYF.

There are many counts of this clone. J is TRBJ2-1 and V is TRBV28; TRBD1 might be the D (6 bases). This CDR3 has 14 residues. Germline CDR1 reads MDHEN; CDR2 reads SYDVKM. V shed 5 bases and J shed 7 bases, with 15 bases lying between them. The CDR3 spells CASSTPRGSNEQFF. The DNA for the CDR3 is TGTGCCAGCAGTACGCCCAGGGGTTCGAATGAGCAGTTCTTC.

The sample holds many counts of this clone. The genes are TRBV18 and TRBJ2-5; 7 bases fit TRBD1. The germline gives CDR1 KGHSH, CDR2 LQKENI. The trim removed 3 bases at V and 0 bases at J, leaving 4 bases unmatched. There are 15 residues in the CDR3. CDR3 DNA sequence: TGTGCCAGCTCACCGGGACAGCAGTACCAAGAGACCCAGTACTTC. Protein sequence: CASSPGQQYQETQYF.

This clone was counted ten times or more. CDR3 coding DNA: TGTGCCAGCAGGGGCCCTCAAGCGCGGGGTCAGCCCCAGCATTTT. Residues: CASRGPQARGQPQHF. The V gene is TRBV28, the J gene TRBJ1-5; D ambiguous. The germline V gene encodes CDR1 MDHEN and CDR2 SYDVKM. This CDR3 has 15 amino acids. V was pared by 6 bases and J by 6 bases, with 18 bases between.

This clone showed up many times. The V call is TRBV19, the J call TRBJ1-2; possible D gene TRBD1, 5 bases. This CDR3 has 17 amino acids. Looked up from germline, CDR1 is LNHDA and CDR2 is SQIVND (reference sequence). Trimming pared 0 bases from V and 3 bases from J, leaving 17 bases between. CDR3 in DNA: TGTGCCAGTAGTATAGAAGGAGGCCGGAGAGGGGACTATGGCTACACCTTC. Residues: CASSIEGGRRGDYGYTF.